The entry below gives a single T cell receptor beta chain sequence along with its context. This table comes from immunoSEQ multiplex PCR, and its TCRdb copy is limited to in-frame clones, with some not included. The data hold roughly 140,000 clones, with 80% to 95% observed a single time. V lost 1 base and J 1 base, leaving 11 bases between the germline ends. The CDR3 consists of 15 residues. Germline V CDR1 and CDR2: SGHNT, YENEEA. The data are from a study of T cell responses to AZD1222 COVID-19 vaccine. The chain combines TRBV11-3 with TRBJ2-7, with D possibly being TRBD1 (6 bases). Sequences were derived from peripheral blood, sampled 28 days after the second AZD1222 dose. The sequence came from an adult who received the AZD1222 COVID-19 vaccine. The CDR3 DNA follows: TGTGCCAGCAGCTTAGGCCAGGGGCGATCCTACGAGCAGTACTTC. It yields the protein CASSLGQGRSYEQYF.